This is a list of T cell receptor beta chains from one sample in a study of blood T cell repertoires in COVID-19. Clones were sequenced by immunoSEQ multiplex PCR, and TCRdb holds only the in-frame ones, with some missing. This sample has just over 200,000 clones, with over 70% found just once. The source material was peripheral blood. These receptor sequences come from a woman aged 70 to 79 with acute or convalescent COVID-19. The CDR3 runs from the conserved cysteine through the conserved F or W. The order of the fields is V gene, J gene, D gene, clone size, CDR3 protein, CDR3 DNA. D genes are given only for firm matches. For some rows the clone size is stated as once, few or many, or as a class when expanded; others skip it.

v_gene: TRBV29-1; j_gene: TRBJ2-1; d_gene: NA; abundance: NA; CDR3aa: CSVVGTLEQFF; CDR3nt: TGCAGCGTTGTCGGGACTCTCGAACAGTTCTTC
v_gene: TRBV5-1; j_gene: TRBJ2-2; d_gene: TRBD1; abundance: NA; CDR3aa: CASTPSPGQGNTGELFF; CDR3nt: TGCGCCAGCACCCCTTCTCCGGGACAGGGGAACACCGGGGAGCTGTTTTTT
v_gene: TRBV12-2; j_gene: TRBJ2-4; d_gene: NA; abundance: NA; CDR3aa: CASRLSPGTSGRVAKNIQYF; CDR3nt: TGTGCAAGTCGCTTATCCCCCGGGACTAGCGGGAGGGTAGCCAAAAACATTCAGTACTTC
v_gene: TRBV2; j_gene: TRBJ1-4; d_gene: TRBD1; abundance: NA; CDR3aa: CASVLETGGKLFF; CDR3nt: TGTGCCAGCGTCCTGGAGACAGGGGGAAAACTGTTTTTT
v_gene: TRBV5-1; j_gene: TRBJ2-2; d_gene: NA; abundance: NA; CDR3aa: CASSFSGPTGELFF; CDR3nt: TGCGCCAGCAGCTTTTCAGGTCCCACCGGGGAGCTGTTTTTT
v_gene: TRBV7-6; j_gene: TRBJ2-5; d_gene: NA; abundance: NA; CDR3aa: CASRTGFQETQYF; CDR3nt: TGTGCCAGCAGGACAGGTTTTCAAGAGACCCAGTACTTC
v_gene: TRBV10-3; j_gene: TRBJ2-2; d_gene: TRBD1; abundance: NA; CDR3aa: CAISPGQGASGELFF; CDR3nt: TGTGCCATCAGTCCGGGACAGGGGGCCTCCGGGGAGCTGTTTTTT
v_gene: TRBV11-2; j_gene: TRBJ2-2; d_gene: NA; abundance: NA; CDR3aa: CASSYSNTGELFF; CDR3nt: TGTGCCAGCAGCTACAGTAACACCGGGGAGCTGTTTTTT
v_gene: TRBV27; j_gene: TRBJ2-5; d_gene: TRBD2; abundance: NA; CDR3aa: CASSPWTSMETQYF; CDR3nt: TGTGCCAGCAGTCCCTGGACTAGCATGGAGACCCAGTACTTC
v_gene: TRBV3-1/TRBV3-2; j_gene: TRBJ2-7; d_gene: NA; abundance: few; CDR3aa: CASSQEGGPDYEQYF; CDR3nt: TGTGCCAGCAGCCAAGAGGGAGGACCGGACTACGAGCAGTACTTC
v_gene: TRBV11-3; j_gene: TRBJ2-5; d_gene: NA; abundance: NA; CDR3aa: CASSPLAQETQYF; CDR3nt: TGTGCCAGCAGCCCCCTGGCCCAAGAGACCCAGTACTTC
v_gene: TRBV24-1; j_gene: TRBJ1-5; d_gene: NA; abundance: NA; CDR3aa: CATSARGVNQPQHF; CDR3nt: TGTGCCACCAGTGCCAGGGGAGTTAATCAGCCCCAGCATTTT
v_gene: TRBV6-2/TRBV6-3; j_gene: TRBJ1-6; d_gene: TRBD1; abundance: NA; CDR3aa: CASSKGQGRINSPLHF; CDR3nt: TGTGCCAGCAGTAAAGGACAGGGGAGGATTAATTCACCCCTCCACTTT
v_gene: TRBV3-1/TRBV3-2; j_gene: TRBJ2-2; d_gene: NA; abundance: once; CDR3aa: CASTARGSGELFF; CDR3nt: TGTGCCAGCACAGCCAGGGGATCCGGGGAGCTGTTTTTT
v_gene: TRBV6-6; j_gene: TRBJ1-5; d_gene: NA; abundance: NA; CDR3aa: CASRNAFGQPQHF; CDR3nt: TGTGCCAGCAGGAACGCCTTCGGTCAGCCCCAGCATTTT
v_gene: TRBV6-5; j_gene: TRBJ2-1; d_gene: NA; abundance: few; CDR3aa: CASIRGINGNEQFF; CDR3nt: TGTGCCAGCATCCGCGGAATTAACGGCAATGAGCAGTTCTTC
v_gene: TRBV11-3; j_gene: TRBJ2-7; d_gene: NA; abundance: NA; CDR3aa: CASSLDWEGYYEQYF; CDR3nt: TGTGCCAGCAGCTTGGACTGGGAAGGGTACTACGAGCAGTACTTC
v_gene: TRBV13; j_gene: TRBJ1-1; d_gene: TRBD1; abundance: NA; CDR3aa: CASSVTGGSFF; CDR3nt: TGTGCCAGCAGCGTGACAGGGGGTTCTTTCTTT
v_gene: TRBV7-2; j_gene: TRBJ1-5; d_gene: TRBD1; abundance: NA; CDR3aa: CASSLGGGQGNQPQHF; CDR3nt: TGTGCCAGCAGCTTAGGAGGCGGACAGGGCAATCAGCCCCAGCATTTT
v_gene: TRBV7-2; j_gene: TRBJ1-4; d_gene: NA; abundance: NA; CDR3aa: CASSFGTIYEKLFF; CDR3nt: TGTGCCAGCAGCTTCGGGACTATATATGAAAAACTGTTTTTT
v_gene: TRBV9; j_gene: TRBJ1-1; d_gene: NA; abundance: NA; CDR3aa: CASSVGRSNTEAFF; CDR3nt: TGTGCCAGCAGCGTAGGGCGGAGCAACACTGAAGCTTTCTTT
v_gene: TRBV29-1; j_gene: TRBJ2-7; d_gene: TRBD1; abundance: NA; CDR3aa: CSVAGTGWSEQYF; CDR3nt: TGCAGCGTAGCCGGGACAGGGTGGTCCGAGCAGTACTTC
v_gene: TRBV11-2; j_gene: TRBJ2-2; d_gene: TRBD2; abundance: NA; CDR3aa: CASSLTGGPNTGELFF; CDR3nt: TGTGCCAGCAGCTTGACGGGAGGCCCGAACACCGGGGAGCTGTTTTTT
v_gene: TRBV30; j_gene: TRBJ2-7; d_gene: TRBD1; abundance: NA; CDR3aa: CAGDRGSYDEQYF; CDR3nt: TGTGCCGGGGACAGGGGAAGTTACGACGAGCAGTACTTC
v_gene: TRBV6-1; j_gene: TRBJ2-1; d_gene: TRBD2; abundance: NA; CDR3aa: CASSGTSGGSSYNEQFF; CDR3nt: TGTGCCAGCAGTGGGACTAGCGGGGGGAGCTCCTACAATGAGCAGTTCTTC
v_gene: TRBV21-1; j_gene: TRBJ1-2; d_gene: NA; abundance: NA; CDR3aa: CASSAVDRVRGYTF; CDR3nt: TGTGCCAGCAGCGCGGTGGACAGGGTTCGGGGCTACACCTTC
v_gene: TRBV6-5; j_gene: TRBJ2-3; d_gene: TRBD2; abundance: NA; CDR3aa: CASKAGGVDTQYF; CDR3nt: TGTGCCAGCAAGGCGGGAGGTGTAGATACGCAGTATTTT